The 21 T cell receptor beta chains below come from one sample, sequenced in a study of control samples from healthy donors and cancer patients. The assay was immunoSEQ multiplex PCR, and TCRdb's table has in-frame clones only and misses some. The sample gives 150,000 to 200,000 clones, around 90% of which show up once; roughly 1.3% is in the top ten. Sequencing input: blood. The receptors stem from a woman aged 50 to 60 in good health.

The chain has TRBV18 and TRBJ2-3, with D possibly matching TRBD2 (6 bases). From germline, CDR1 is KGHSH and CDR2 LQKENI. The V and J ends lost 3 bases and 2 bases respectively, with 15 bases between them. The CDR3 runs 16 residues. The CDR3 DNA reads as TGTGCCAGCTCACCCGGGACTCCAACCGTCACAGATACGCAGTATTTT. It translates to CASSPGTPTVTDTQYF.

The chain joins TRBV5-8 to TRBJ2-3, with unresolved D. From germline, CDR1 is SGHTS and CDR2 YDEGEE. V shed 2 bases and J shed 3 bases, with 7 bases lying between them. The CDR3 length is 13 residues. CDR3 residues: CASSLSGTDTQYF. DNA for the CDR3: TGTGCCAGCAGCTTATCAGGTACAGATACGCAGTATTTT.

The gene calls are TRBV7-2 and TRBJ2-5; 11 nucleotides align to TRBD2. The V and J ends lost 6 bases and 11 bases, in that order; junction bases with no gene match: 8. This CDR3 has 13 residues. Germline CDR1 SGHTA, CDR2 FQGNSA. DNA for the CDR3: TGTGCCAGCAGGAAATCCGGGACTAGCGGACAGTACTTC. It is translated as CASRKSGTSGQYF.

V is TRBV28 and J is TRBJ1-2; a possible D gene is TRBD1 (6 bases). CDR1 and CDR2 from the germline V gene are MDHEN and SYDVKM. V gave up 5 bases and J gave up 4 bases, with 17 bases separating them. The CDR3 runs 15 residues. CDR3 loop: CASSLGYRATYGYTF. In DNA form, the CDR3 reads TGTGCCAGCAGTCTGGGGTACAGGGCCACCTATGGCTACACCTTC.

The chain is built from TRBV30 and TRBJ2-2, with a tentative D call TRBD1 (5 bases). There are 13 residues in the CDR3. V was trimmed by 0 bases and J by 6 bases, leaving 8 bases between them. Germline V gene data show CDR1 as GTSNPN and CDR2 as SVGIG (reference sequence). This chain's CDR3 is CAWSVQAPGELFF. CDR3 sequence (DNA): TGTGCCTGGAGTGTACAGGCCCCCGGGGAGCTGTTTTTT.

The rearrangement joins TRBV6-5 to TRBJ1-6; weak D call: TRBD1 (5 bases). The CDR3 extends over 13 amino acids. V was cut by 9 bases and J by 8 bases, with 14 bases left in between. Looked up from germline, CDR1 is MNHEY and CDR2 is SVGAGI. CDR3 bases: TGTGCCAGTTCCCTGGGGGGGGATTCACCCCTCCACTTT. It yields the protein CASSLGGDSPLHF.

The gene calls are TRBV30 and TRBJ2-6, with 7 bases identical to TRBD2. V was pared by 5 bases and J by 0 bases, with 7 bases of the junction left unmatched. The CDR3 consists of 16 residues. CDR1 and CDR2 from the germline V gene are GTSNPN and SVGIG (reference sequence). The CDR3 loop reads CAWGKGGSSGANVLTF. The CDR3 DNA sequence: TGTGCCTGGGGCAAGGGAGGGAGCTCTGGGGCCAACGTCCTGACTTTC.

This chain uses TRBV6-2 or TRBV6-3 with TRBJ2-7, with a tentative D call TRBD1 (6 bases). The V end was cut by 5 bases, the J end by 2 bases, with 13 bases between. This CDR3 contains 14 residues. CDR1 is MNHEY and CDR2 is SVGEGT in the germline V gene. In DNA form, the CDR3 reads TGTGCCAGCAGTGCGCCGGGACACCCCTACGAGCAGTACTTC. It codes for CASSAPGHPYEQYF.

The chain uses TRBV27 and TRBJ2-4, with a possible D match to TRBD1 (5 bases). The CDR3 runs 15 residues. Germline CDR1 reads MNHEY; CDR2 reads SMNVEV (reference sequence). Trimming took off 7 bases at V and 0 bases at J, with 13 bases between the two ends. CDR3 bases: TGTGCCAGCACCCCACTGGGGCTAGCCAAAAACATTCAGTACTTC. This gives the protein CASTPLGLAKNIQYF.

The chain joins TRBV7-8 to TRBJ2-7, with no clear D. The CDR3 totals 15 residues. Germline lookup yields CDR1 SGHVS and CDR2 FQNEAQ. V lost 4 bases and J 4 bases, leaving 17 bases between the germline ends. CDR3 loop: CASSSARIVYYEQYF. In DNA form, the CDR3 reads TGTGCCAGCAGCTCAGCGCGTATAGTGTATTACGAGCAGTACTTC.

The chain recombines TRBV5-1 with TRBJ2-7; either TRBD1 or TRBD2 may fit D (5 bases each). V was clipped by 0 bases and J by 6 bases, with 13 bases between them. CDR1 is SGHRS, CDR2 YFSETQ, per germline. This CDR3 is 14 amino acids long. CDR3 amino acids: CASSLGGGGGEQYF. CDR3 DNA sequence: TGCGCCAGCAGCTTGGGAGGAGGTGGGGGCGAGCAGTACTTC.

The rearrangement links TRBV5-1 to TRBJ2-3, with 10 bases identical to TRBD1. This CDR3 spans 16 amino acids. The trim removed 4 bases at V and 0 bases at J, leaving 5 bases unmatched. The germline V gene encodes CDR1 SGHRS and CDR2 YFSETQ. For the CDR3, the DNA is TGCGCCAGCAGCAAGGGACAGGGGTCTAGCACAGATACGCAGTATTTT. Its protein is CASSKGQGSSTDTQYF.

J is TRBJ1-5 and V is TRBV10-3; TRBD1 agrees at 8 bases. The CDR3 length is 13 residues. Germline CDR1 and CDR2: ENHRY and SYGVKD. The trim removed 10 bases at V and 2 bases at J, leaving 4 bases unmatched. The CDR3 nucleotides read TGTGCCACCAAGGGACAGGGCAATCAGCCCCAGCATTTT. Its translation is CATKGQGNQPQHF.

A word on this clone: Other DNA sequences within the sample encode an identical CDR3. The V and J genes are TRBV5-1 and TRBJ1-2; the D gene is possibly TRBD1 (6 bases). Germline loops: CDR1 SGHRS, CDR2 YFSETQ. The length of the CDR3 is 12 residues. With 0 bases removed from V and 7 bases from J, the gap between germline ends came to 7 bases. The CDR3 region has the DNA TGCGCCAGCAGCTTGGAGGGGGGTGGCTACACCTTC. Translated: CASSLEGGGYTF.

In this sample, this clone turned up once. This chain uses TRBV18 with TRBJ2-5; D remains ambiguous. There are 13 residues in the CDR3. Germline V CDR1 and CDR2: KGHSH, LQKENI. V lost 0 bases and J 4 bases, leaving 6 bases between the germline ends. CDR3 DNA: TGTGCCAGCTCACCACCTGCCCTAGAGACCCAGTACTTC. This codes for CASSPPALETQYF. The entire variable domain, with the rest obtained from reference TRBV18 and TRBJ2-5, is as follows: NAGVMQNPRHLVRRRGQEARLRCSPMKGHSHVYWYRQLPEEGLKFMVYLQKENIIDESGMPKERFSAEFPKEGPSILRIQQVVRGDSAAYFCASSPPALETQYFGPGTRLLVL.

J is TRBJ1-1 and V is TRBV11-2; D gene uncertain. Germline V lookup: CDR1 SGHAT, CDR2 FQNNGV. The CDR3 extends over 13 amino acids. V was cut by 2 bases and J by 3 bases, with 7 bases left in between. Here the CDR3 DNA reads TGTGCCAGCAGCTTAACACTACACACTGAAGCTTTCTTT. Translation gives CASSLTLHTEAFF.

The table lists this clone with a few counts. V gene TRBV19 combines with J gene TRBJ2-2; either TRBD1 or TRBD2 may supply D (5 bases each). Trimming removed 3 bases at V and 4 bases at J, with 12 bases between. The CDR3 has 15 residues. Germline CDR1 is LNHDA and CDR2 is SQIVND (reference sequence). CDR3 in DNA: TGTGCCAGTAGTATTAGAGGGGCGATCACCGGGGAGCTGTTTTTT. Translating gives CASSIRGAITGELFF.

This clone was counted a few times. The CDR3 coding sequence is TGTGCCAGTAGTAACCGAGCGGAATCGGGTGAGCAGTTCTTC. Its protein is CASSNRAESGEQFF. V gene TRBV19 combines with J gene TRBJ2-1, with D perhaps TRBD2 (5 bases). The CDR3 covers 14 residues. Germline loops: CDR1 LNHDA, CDR2 SQIVND (reference sequence). The V and J ends lost 4 bases and 9 bases respectively, with 16 bases between them.

The chain combines TRBV5-1 with TRBJ2-2; TRBD2 agrees at 10 bases. J was trimmed by 6 bases and V by 7 bases; bases with no gene match: 3. In germline, CDR1 is SGHRS, CDR2 YFSETQ. This CDR3 has 13 amino acids. The CDR3 DNA follows: TGCGCCAGCGGTCTAGCGGGAGCCGGGGAGCTGTTTTTT. As protein: CASGLAGAGELFF.

The rearrangement uses TRBV29-1 and TRBJ1-5; 9 nucleotides agree with TRBD1. The CDR3 is made up of 14 amino acids. V dropped 6 bases and J dropped 2; count of bases not matched to a gene: 5. The germline V gene encodes CDR1 SQVTM and CDR2 ANQGSEA. The CDR3 loop is CSVGQGRGNQPQHF. CDR3 coding DNA: TGCAGCGTGGGACAGGGAAGGGGCAATCAGCCCCAGCATTTT.

The chain carries TRBV6-6 and TRBJ2-5; 12 bases fit TRBD2. This CDR3 has 16 amino acids. With V trimmed by 5 bases and J by 4 bases, 8 bases remained unmatched. The germline gives CDR1 MNHNY, CDR2 SVGAGI (reference sequence). The CDR3 DNA follows: TGTGCCAGCAGTCCCCCGCAACTAGCGGGGGGAGAGACCCAGTACTTC. The encoded protein is CASSPPQLAGGETQYF.